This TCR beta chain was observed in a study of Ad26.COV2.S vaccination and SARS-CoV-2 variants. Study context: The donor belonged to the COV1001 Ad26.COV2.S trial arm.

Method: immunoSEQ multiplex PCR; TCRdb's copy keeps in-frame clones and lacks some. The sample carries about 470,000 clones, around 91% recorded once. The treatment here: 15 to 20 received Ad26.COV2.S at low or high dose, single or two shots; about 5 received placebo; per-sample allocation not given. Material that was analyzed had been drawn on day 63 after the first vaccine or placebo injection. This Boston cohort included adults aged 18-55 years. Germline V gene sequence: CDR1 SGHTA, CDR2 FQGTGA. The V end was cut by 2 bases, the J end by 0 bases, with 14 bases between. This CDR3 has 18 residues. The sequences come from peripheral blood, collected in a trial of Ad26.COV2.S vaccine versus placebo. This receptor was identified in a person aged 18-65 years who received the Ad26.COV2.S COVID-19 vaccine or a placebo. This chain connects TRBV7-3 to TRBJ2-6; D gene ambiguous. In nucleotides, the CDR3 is TGTGCCAGCAGCTTAGGCCCTGAACCTAGCTCTGGGGCCAACGTCCTGACTTTC. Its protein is CASSLGPEPSSGANVLTF.